This T cell receptor beta chain was retrieved from a study of cytomegalovirus exposure and HLA in healthy donors. As for the study in general: A prior study identified over 100 million unique TCR beta sequences from 150 million to 200 million T cells. Findings of the study overall: A later analysis found TCR association rates differed by HLA locus, highest for DRB1 and lowest for HLA-C.

PCR primers comprised 60 Vbeta and 13 Jbeta primers. Method: immunoSEQ multiplex PCR; TCRdb's copy keeps in-frame clones and lacks some. The profile covers roughly 130,000 clones, with approximately 80% appearing a single time and 2.5% to 3.5% taken by the ten largest. Details on this clone: Its antigen is undetermined.

The V segment lost 4 bases and the J segment 4 bases; nucleotides outside the gene matches: 5. This CDR3 region has 15 residues. Looked up from germline, CDR1 is SGHDT and CDR2 is YYEEEE. Material: PBMCs. The chain is built from TRBV5-6 and TRBJ1-3; TRBD1 matches at 10 bases. The sequence came from a woman aged 18-29 years in good health and CMV-seropositive. In DNA form, the CDR3 reads TGTGCCAGCAGCCCAGGGACAGGGGTAGGAAACACCATATATTTT. Its protein product is CASSPGTGVGNTIYF.